This T cell receptor (beta chain) appears in the sequencing data of a study of blood T cell repertoires in COVID-19. While infection was still active, Seattle patients were enrolled and then followed longitudinally. Here immunoSEQ multiplex PCR was the method, and the copy in TCRdb shows in-frame clones only, minus some. The data show over 450,000 clones, less than 90% seen once. This CDR3 comprises 13 residues. Germline lookup yields CDR1 MNHNY and CDR2 SVGAGI (reference sequence). V lost 10 bases, J lost 3 bases, and 15 bases lay in between. The rearrangement uses TRBV6-6 and TRBJ1-1; D unresolved. The sequence was obtained from a woman between 45 and 65 years old with COVID-19, enrolled during active disease. Sequenced input: peripheral blood. The CDR3 sequence is CANRRGQHTEAFF. The CDR3 DNA sequence: TGTGCCAACCGGCGGGGTCAGCACACTGAAGCTTTCTTT.